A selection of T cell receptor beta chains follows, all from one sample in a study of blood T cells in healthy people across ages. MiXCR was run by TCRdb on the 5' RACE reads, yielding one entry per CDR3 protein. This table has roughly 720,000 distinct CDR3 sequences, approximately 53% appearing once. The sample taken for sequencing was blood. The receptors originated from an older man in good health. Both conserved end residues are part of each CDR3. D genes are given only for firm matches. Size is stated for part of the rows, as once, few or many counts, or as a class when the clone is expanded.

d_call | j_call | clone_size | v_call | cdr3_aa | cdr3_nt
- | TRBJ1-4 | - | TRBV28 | CASRGSRGRGTTNEKLFF | TGTGCCAGCAGAGGTAGCCGCGGCAGGGGAACAACTAATGAAAAACTGTTTTTT
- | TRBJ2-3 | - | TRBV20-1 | CSARVSPPQYTQYF | TGCAGTGCTAGGGTGTCTCCTCCCCAATATACGCAGTATTTT
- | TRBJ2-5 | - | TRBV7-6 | CASSLARAGETQYF | TGTGCCAGCAGCTTAGCGCGGGCGGGGGAGACCCAGTACTTC
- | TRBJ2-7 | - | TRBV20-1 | CSARVVFPYEQYF | TGCAGTGCTAGAGTAGTGTTCCCCTACGAGCAGTACTTC
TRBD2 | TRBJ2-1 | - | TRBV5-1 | CASSLGLAGGFNEQFF | TGCGCCAGCAGCTTAGGACTAGCGGGGGGATTTAATGAGCAGTTCTTC
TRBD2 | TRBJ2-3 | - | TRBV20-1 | CSVRDRASGMGRDAYF | TGCAGTGTTAGAGATAGGGCTAGCGGGATGGGGAGAGACGCGTATTTT
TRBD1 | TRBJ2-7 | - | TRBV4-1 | CASSWTGESYEQYF | TGCGCCAGCAGCTGGACAGGGGAGTCGTACGAGCAGTACTTC
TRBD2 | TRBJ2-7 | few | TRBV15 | CATSRDLIAGGEQYF | TGTGCCACCAGCAGAGATTTGATAGCGGGAGGCGAGCAGTACTTC
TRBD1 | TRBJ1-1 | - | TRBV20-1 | CSASLYRGSTEAFF | TGCAGTGCTAGCCTTTACAGGGGATCGACTGAAGCTTTCTTT
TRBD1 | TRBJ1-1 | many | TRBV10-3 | CAISANDRGNTEAFF | TGTGCCATCAGTGCGAACGACAGGGGGAACACTGAAGCTTTCTTT
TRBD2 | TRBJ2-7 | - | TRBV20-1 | CSNGLAGLPYEQYF | TGCAGTAATGGACTAGCGGGGCTCCCCTACGAGCAGTACTTC
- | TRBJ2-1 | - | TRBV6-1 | CACTRDHEQFF | TGTGCCTGCACTCGGGACCATGAGCAGTTCTTC
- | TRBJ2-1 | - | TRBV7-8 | CASSLGILADSYNEQFF | TGTGCCAGCAGCTTAGGGATCCTAGCTGACTCCTACAATGAGCAGTTCTTC
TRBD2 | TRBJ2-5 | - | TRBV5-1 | CASSLVLAGNNEQYF | TGCGCCAGCAGCTTGGTTCTAGCGGGCAACAATGAGCAGTACTTC
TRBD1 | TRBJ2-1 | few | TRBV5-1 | CASSLLQGAYNEQFF | TGCGCCAGCAGCTTGTTACAGGGGGCCTACAATGAGCAGTTCTTC
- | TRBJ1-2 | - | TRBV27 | CASSLGRGCGYTF | TGTGCCAGCAGTTTAGGCCGGGGGTGTGGCTACACCTTC
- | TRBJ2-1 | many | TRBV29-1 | CSVDSAGEQFF | TGCAGCGTTGACTCGGCGGGCGAGCAGTTCTTC
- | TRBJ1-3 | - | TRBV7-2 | CASSKPWNTVYF | TGTGCCAGCAGCAAGCCTTGGAACACCGTATATTTT
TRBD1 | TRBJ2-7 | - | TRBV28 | CATGGNLYEQYF | TGTGCTACAGGGGGGAATCTTTACGAGCAGTACTTC
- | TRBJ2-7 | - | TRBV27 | CASSRRDGDYEQYF | TGTGCCAGCAGCAGAAGAGACGGGGACTACGAGCAGTACTTC
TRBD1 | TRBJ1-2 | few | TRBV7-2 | CASSTGQGELGYTF | TGTGCCAGCAGCACAGGACAGGGGGAACTAGGCTACACCTTC
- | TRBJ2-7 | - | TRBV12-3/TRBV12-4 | CASRTAGTTYEQYF | TGTGCCAGCAGGACCGCCGGGACCACCTACGAGCAGTACTTC
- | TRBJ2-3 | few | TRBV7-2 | CASSLAAGYTQYF | TGTGCCAGCAGCTTAGCGGCGGGTTATACGCAGTATTTT
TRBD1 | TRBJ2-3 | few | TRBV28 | CASSSQGAGGDTQYF | TGTGCCAGCAGTTCCCAGGGGGCAGGGGGAGATACGCAGTATTTT
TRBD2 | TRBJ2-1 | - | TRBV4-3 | CASSQVLADEQFF | TGCGCCAGCAGCCAGGTACTAGCGGATGAGCAGTTCTTC
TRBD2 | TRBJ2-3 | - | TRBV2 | CATESPAGYTDTQYF | TGTGCCACCGAATCACCAGCGGGATACACAGATACGCAGTATTTT
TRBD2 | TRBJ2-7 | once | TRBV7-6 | CASSFFTSGEPYEQYF | TGTGCCAGCAGCTTTTTCACTAGCGGGGAACCCTACGAGCAGTACTTC
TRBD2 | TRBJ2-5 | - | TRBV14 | CASSQRDYYNEQYF | TGTGCCAGCAGCCAAAGGGACTACTACAATGAGCAGTACTTC
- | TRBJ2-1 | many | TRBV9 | CASSPVGNEQFF | TGTGCCAGCAGCCCCGTCGGCAATGAGCAGTTCTTC
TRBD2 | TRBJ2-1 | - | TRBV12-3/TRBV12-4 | CATGASGRGEQFF | TGTGCCACCGGGGCTAGCGGGAGAGGGGAGCAGTTCTTC
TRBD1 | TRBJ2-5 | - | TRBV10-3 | CAISPGGQETQYF | TGTGCCATCAGCCCAGGGGGTCAAGAGACCCAGTACTTC
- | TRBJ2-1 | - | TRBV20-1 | CSPPGSYNEQFF | TGCAGCCCCCCAGGCTCCTACAACGAGCAGTTCTTC
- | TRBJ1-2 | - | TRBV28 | CASSFIGYGYTF | TGTGCCAGCAGTTTTATCGGCTATGGCTACACCTTC
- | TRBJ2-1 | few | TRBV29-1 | CSVERQGANEQFF | TGCAGCGTTGAACGGCAGGGTGCGAATGAGCAGTTCTTC
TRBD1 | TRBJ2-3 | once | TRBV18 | CASSRNPRQGGTDTQYF | TGTGCCAGCTCCCGAAACCCCAGACAGGGGGGGACAGATACGCAGTATTTT
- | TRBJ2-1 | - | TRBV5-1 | CASSLPVARSSYNEQFF | TGCGCCAGCAGCCTTCCGGTAGCGAGAAGCTCCTACAATGAGCAGTTCTTC
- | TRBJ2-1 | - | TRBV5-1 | CASSLDRDRNEQFF | TGCGCCAGCAGCTTGGACCGGGACCGCAATGAGCAGTTCTTC
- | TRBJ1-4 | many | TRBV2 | CASSASGGTNEKLFF | TGTGCCAGCAGTGCCTCCGGGGGCACTAATGAAAAACTGTTTTTT
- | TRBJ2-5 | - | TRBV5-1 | CASSPGVAQYF | TGCGCCAGCAGCCCCGGGGTGGCCCAGTACTTC
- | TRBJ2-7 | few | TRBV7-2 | CASSLNAMGGEQYF | TGTGCCAGCAGCTTAAACGCCATGGGGGGCGAGCAGTACTTC
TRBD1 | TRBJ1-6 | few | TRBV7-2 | CASSLSGQGNSPLHF | TGTGCCAGCAGCCTCTCGGGACAGGGGAATTCACCCCTCCACTTT
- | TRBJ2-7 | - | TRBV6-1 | CASSPRPLEQYF | TGTGCCAGCAGTCCTCGGCCTCTCGAGCAGTACTTC
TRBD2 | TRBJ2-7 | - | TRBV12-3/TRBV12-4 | CASRYLAGATYEQYF | TGTGCCAGCAGGTACCTAGCGGGAGCTACCTACGAGCAGTACTTC
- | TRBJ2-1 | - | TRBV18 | CASSRDLLLNNEQFF | TGTGCCAGCTCTCGGGACCTCCTACTAAACAATGAGCAGTTCTTC
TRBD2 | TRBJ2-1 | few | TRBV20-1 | CSARVPGGPNNEQFF | TGCAGTGCTAGAGTCCCGGGAGGGCCGAACAATGAGCAGTTCTTC
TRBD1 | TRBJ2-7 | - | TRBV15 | CATSRGRGPHFYEQYF | TGTGCCACCAGCAGAGGCAGGGGGCCCCACTTCTACGAGCAGTACTTC
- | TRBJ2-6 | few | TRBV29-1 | CSVVQPSSGANVLTF | TGCAGCGTTGTGCAGCCTAGCTCTGGGGCCAACGTCCTGACTTTC
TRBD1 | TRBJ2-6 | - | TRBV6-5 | CASSYSIGQGASGANVLTF | TGTGCCAGCAGTTACTCGATAGGACAGGGGGCGTCTGGGGCCAACGTCCTGACTTTC
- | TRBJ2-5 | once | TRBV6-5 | CASSYAGVGETQYF | TGTGCCAGCAGTTATGCAGGGGTGGGGGAGACCCAGTACTTC
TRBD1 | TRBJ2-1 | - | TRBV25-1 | CASSGTGATYEQFF | TGTGCCAGTTCCGGGACAGGGGCAACCTACGAGCAGTTCTTC
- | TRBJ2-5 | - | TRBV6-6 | CASSRSREQYF | TGTGCCAGCAGTCGTTCGAGGGAGCAGTACTTC
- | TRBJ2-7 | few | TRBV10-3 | CAISEFGGSSYEQYF | TGTGCCATCAGTGAGTTTGGGGGGAGCTCCTACGAGCAGTACTTC
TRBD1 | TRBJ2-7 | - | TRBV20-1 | CSATVSQGAYEQYF | TGCAGTGCTACCGTATCACAGGGGGCGTACGAGCAGTACTTC
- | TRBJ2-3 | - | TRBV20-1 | CSAVGLRTDTQYF | TGCAGTGCGGTGGGACTCCGCACAGATACGCAGTATTTT
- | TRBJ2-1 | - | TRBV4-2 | CASSQGPPGHREQFF | TGTGCCAGCAGCCAAGGCCCCCCAGGACACCGTGAGCAGTTCTTC